Listed below are T cell receptor beta chains from one sample, sequenced in a study of blood T cells in healthy people across ages. A single record per CDR3 protein comes from TCRdb applying MiXCR to the 5' RACE reads. The sample includes about 1.8 million distinct CDR3 sequences, just under 50% of them seen just once. Sequencing was carried out using blood. Receptor source: a woman in her forties in good health. Both conserved end residues are part of each CDR3. D genes are given only for firm matches. Clone size is given for some rows only: seen once, a few or many times, or a class if the clone is expanded.

D	V	size	J	length	DNA	CDR3
TRBD1	TRBV2	NA	TRBJ2-3	14	TGTGCCAGCACTAACCTGGGACAGGGGAATACGCAGTATTTT	CASTNLGQGNTQYF
NA	TRBV29-1	NA	TRBJ2-3	14	TGCAGCGTTGAATCCGGGGGGCCCCCAGATACGCAGTATTTT	CSVESGGPPDTQYF
NA	TRBV6-1	NA	TRBJ2-1	13	TGTGCCAGCAGTGAACAGGGCGGGCGAGCAAAGTTCTTC	CASSEQGGRAKFF
TRBD1	TRBV6-2/TRBV6-3	once	TRBJ1-1	15	TGTGCCAGCAGTTACTCGAGGCAGGGGGACACTGAAGCTTTCTTT	CASSYSRQGDTEAFF
NA	TRBV7-7	once	TRBJ2-7	15	TGTGCTAGCAGCTTAAAGACTAGACGGAGTTACGAGCAGTACTTC	CASSLKTRRSYEQYF
NA	TRBV6-2/TRBV6-3	NA	TRBJ2-6	18	TGTGCCAGCAGTTACGTGACAGGGCGGGACTCTGGGGCCAACGTCCTGACTTTC	CASSYVTGRDSGANVLTF
TRBD1	TRBV12-3/TRBV12-4	many	TRBJ2-3	14	TGTGCCAGCAGTCCTTACAGGGGCACGGATACGCAGTATTTT	CASSPYRGTDTQYF
NA	TRBV7-3	NA	TRBJ2-5	15	TGTGCCAGCAGCTTTCTCGGGATAAACCAAAAGACCCAGTACTTC	CASSFLGINQKTQYF
NA	TRBV4-3	NA	TRBJ2-3	17	TGCGCCAGCAGCCAAGAAGGAGGGGGTTTGAGTGGAGATACGCAGTATTTT	CASSQEGGGLSGDTQYF
NA	TRBV3-1	once	TRBJ1-2	15	TGTGCCAGCAGCCAAGACCAGGACGGTATCTATGGCTACACCTTC	CASSQDQDGIYGYTF
TRBD1	TRBV20-1	NA	TRBJ1-5	13	TGCAGTGCTAGAGCAGGGGGCTTACAGCCCCAGCATTTT	CSARAGGLQPQHF
NA	TRBV12-3/TRBV12-4	NA	TRBJ2-3	12	TGTGCTGTTATGCTCCGCACAGATACGCAGTATTTT	CAVMLRTDTQYF
NA	TRBV11-2	few	TRBJ2-3	14	TGTGCCAGCAGCTCCACGGGAGAAATCCATACGCAGTATTTT	CASSSTGEIHTQYF
NA	TRBV20-1	NA	TRBJ2-5	14	TGCAGTGCTAGAGATGGAAACCAGCGGGAGACCCAGTACTTC	CSARDGNQRETQYF
NA	TRBV7-9	once	TRBJ1-5	11	TGTGCCGCAGGAGCAGATCAGCCCCAGCATTTT	CAAGADQPQHF
TRBD1	TRBV27	few	TRBJ1-2	13	TGTGCCAGCAGTTCCGGGACAGAGACGAGCTACACCTTC	CASSSGTETSYTF
NA	TRBV11-2	NA	TRBJ2-7	14	TGTGCCAGCAGGGCTTGGGGTAGCTCCTACGAGCAGTACTTC	CASRAWGSSYEQYF
NA	TRBV6-1	NA	TRBJ2-1	16	TGTGCCAGCAGTGAAGCGCTCGCGGGGGCTTACAATGAGCAGTTCTTC	CASSEALAGAYNEQFF
NA	TRBV15	NA	TRBJ2-7	13	TGTGCCACCAGCCCCGGGGCAGCTTACGAGCAGTACTTC	CATSPGAAYEQYF
NA	TRBV4-1	NA	TRBJ1-5	15	TGCGCCAGCAGCCAAGATAGCGAGTACGGTCAGCCCCAGCATTTT	CASSQDSEYGQPQHF
NA	TRBV28	NA	TRBJ1-5	15	TGTGCCAGCAGTTTATTACCAGGGGCGAATCAGCCCCAGCATTTT	CASSLLPGANQPQHF
TRBD1	TRBV7-2	NA	TRBJ1-6	16	TGTGCCAGCAGCCACCGGACAGGGCTGACTAATTCACCCCCCCACTTT	CASSHRTGLTNSPPHF
TRBD2	TRBV11-2	NA	TRBJ2-7	16	TGTGCCAGCAGCTCCAGACTAGCGGGGGGCCTAGTGGAGCAGTACTTC	CASSSRLAGGLVEQYF
NA	TRBV7-2	NA	TRBJ2-3	16	TGTGCCAGCAGCTTGTCGCACCTAACATACACAGATACGCAGTATTTT	CASSLSHLTYTDTQYF
NA	TRBV6-1	NA	TRBJ1-1	15	TGTGCCAGCAGCCCTCACCGGGCTACGGTAACTGAAGCTTTCTTT	CASSPHRATVTEAFF
NA	TRBV10-2	NA	TRBJ2-3	15	TGCGCCAGCAGTGAAACCGGGACGATCACAGATACGCAGTATTTT	CASSETGTITDTQYF
NA	TRBV13	NA	TRBJ1-2	14	TGTGCCAGCAGCTTAGGAGCAGGGGCCCATGGCTACACCTTC	CASSLGAGAHGYTF
NA	TRBV6-1	NA	TRBJ2-7	14	TGTGCCAGCAGTGACCCTGACAGAACCTACGAGCAGTACTTC	CASSDPDRTYEQYF
TRBD1	TRBV28	NA	TRBJ2-7	20	TGTGCCAGCAGTTTGGGTCAGGGGGTCCTAGCAACCCTCGACTCCTACGAGCAGTACTTC	CASSLGQGVLATLDSYEQYF
TRBD1	TRBV3-1	NA	TRBJ1-2	14	TGTGCCAGCAGGTCAATGGACAGGCTAGATGGCTACACCTTC	CASRSMDRLDGYTF
TRBD2	TRBV7-2	many	TRBJ2-1	15	TGTGCCAGCAGTCTTAGCGGGGGGGCCAACAATGAGCAGTTCTTC	CASSLSGGANNEQFF
TRBD2	TRBV14	NA	TRBJ2-5	17	TGTGCCAGCAGCCATGAGACTAGCGGGGGGGCCCTGGAGACCCAGTACTTC	CASSHETSGGALETQYF
NA	TRBV6-5	NA	TRBJ2-7	15	TGTGCCAGCAGTCCGACCCCGGGGAGCTCCTACGAGCAGTACTTC	CASSPTPGSSYEQYF
NA	TRBV6-2/TRBV6-3	NA	TRBJ2-1	12	TGTGCCAGCAGTAAATTAGGCAATGAGCAGTTCTTC	CASSKLGNEQFF
TRBD1	TRBV5-1	NA	TRBJ2-1	18	TGCGCCAGCAGCCCCGGAAGGGACAGGGTTGGTAGTGAAGGTGAGCAGTTCTTC	CASSPGRDRVGSEGEQFF
TRBD1	TRBV28	NA	TRBJ1-6	15	TGTGCCAGCATACAACAGACAGGGAGCTATTCACCCCTCCACTTT	CASIQQTGSYSPLHF
NA	TRBV4-2	NA	TRBJ1-2	15	TGTGCCAGCAGCCAAGAACCCCCCGGTAATAGGGGCTACACCTTC	CASSQEPPGNRGYTF
TRBD1	TRBV13	NA	TRBJ1-1	15	TGTGCCAGCAGCCCTAAACGGGACAGGGGCTCTGAAGCTTTCTTT	CASSPKRDRGSEAFF
NA	TRBV20-1	NA	TRBJ2-5	13	TGCAGTGCTAGGGATGGAGCTCGGGAGACCCAGTACTTC	CSARDGARETQYF
NA	TRBV28	NA	TRBJ2-7	15	TGTGCCAGCAGCCTACGGGACGGTTGGGCCTACGAGCAGTACTTC	CASSLRDGWAYEQYF
NA	TRBV27	few	TRBJ2-4	14	TGTGCCAGCAGTTTATCAGTAGCCAAAAACATTCAGTACTTC	CASSLSVAKNIQYF
NA	TRBV7-2	few	TRBJ2-5	18	TGTGCCAGCAGCACCAGAGAATCTCCCCCGCCTTGGCAAGAGACCCAGTACTTC	CASSTRESPPPWQETQYF
TRBD1	TRBV18	NA	TRBJ2-1	21	TGTGCCAGCTCACCTAGAACTCCGGGACAGGGTGGGTCCAGGCCTTACAATGAGCAGTTCTTC	CASSPRTPGQGGSRPYNEQFF
NA	TRBV7-2	few	TRBJ2-1	16	TGTGCCAGCAGCTTAGGGTATAGTCTAACCTACAATGAGCAGTTCTTC	CASSLGYSLTYNEQFF
NA	TRBV7-2	few	TRBJ2-1	13	TGTGCCAGCAGCTTGGGGGTAAACAATGAGCAGTTCTTC	CASSLGVNNEQFF
NA	TRBV9	few	TRBJ2-1	15	TGTGCCAGCAGCGTATTGCAGGGATCCTACAATGAGCAGTTCTTC	CASSVLQGSYNEQFF